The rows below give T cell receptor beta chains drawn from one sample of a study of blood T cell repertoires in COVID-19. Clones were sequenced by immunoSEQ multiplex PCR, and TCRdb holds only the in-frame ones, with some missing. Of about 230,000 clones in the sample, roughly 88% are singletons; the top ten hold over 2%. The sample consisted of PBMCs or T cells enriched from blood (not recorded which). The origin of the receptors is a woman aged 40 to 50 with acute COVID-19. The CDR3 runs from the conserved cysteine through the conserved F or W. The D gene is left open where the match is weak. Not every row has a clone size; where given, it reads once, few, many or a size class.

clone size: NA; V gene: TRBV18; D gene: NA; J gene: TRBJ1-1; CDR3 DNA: TGTGCCAGCTCCCTAGACTCAGACAGTTTAGCTTTCTTT; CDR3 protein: CASSLDSDSLAFF
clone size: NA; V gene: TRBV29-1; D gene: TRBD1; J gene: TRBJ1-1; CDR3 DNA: TGCAGCGTATACTCCGGGACAGGGAGGACTGAAGCTTTCTTT; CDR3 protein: CSVYSGTGRTEAFF
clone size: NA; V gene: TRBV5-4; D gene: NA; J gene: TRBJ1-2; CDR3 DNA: TGTGCCAGCAGCCCAGTGGGGGGAAACTATGGCTACACCTTC; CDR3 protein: CASSPVGGNYGYTF
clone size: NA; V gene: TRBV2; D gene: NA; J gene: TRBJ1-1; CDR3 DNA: TGTGCCAGCAGTAGTACAGGGACGAACACTGAAGCTTTCTTT; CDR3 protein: CASSSTGTNTEAFF
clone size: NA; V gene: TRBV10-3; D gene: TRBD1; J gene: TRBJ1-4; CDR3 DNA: TGTGCCATCAGTGAGACAGGGGCGCTAGAAAAACTGTTTTTT; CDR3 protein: CAISETGALEKLFF
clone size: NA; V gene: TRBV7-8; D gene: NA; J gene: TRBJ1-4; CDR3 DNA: TGTGCCAGCAGCCCCGTGGGGGGGCGAGAAAAACTGTTTTTT; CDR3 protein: CASSPVGGREKLFF
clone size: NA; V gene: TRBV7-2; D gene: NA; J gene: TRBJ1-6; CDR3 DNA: TGTGCCAGCAGCTTAGGGCTCCTTTCACCCCTCCACTTT; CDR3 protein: CASSLGLLSPLHF
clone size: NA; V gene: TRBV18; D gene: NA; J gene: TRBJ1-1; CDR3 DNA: TGTGCCAGCCGTTACTCAGGTGAAACTGAAGCTTTCTTT; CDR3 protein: CASRYSGETEAFF
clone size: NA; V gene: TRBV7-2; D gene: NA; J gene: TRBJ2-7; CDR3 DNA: TGTGCCAGCAGCTTAGTCGGCGAGCAGTACTTC; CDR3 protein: CASSLVGEQYF
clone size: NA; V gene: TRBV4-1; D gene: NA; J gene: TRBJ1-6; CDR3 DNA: TGCGCCAGCAGCCCGGAGGCTTACGGATATAATTCACCCCTCCACTTT; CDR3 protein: CASSPEAYGYNSPLHF
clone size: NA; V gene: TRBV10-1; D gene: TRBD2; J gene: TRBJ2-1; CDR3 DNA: TGCGCCAGCAGTGGAAGCGGGGGCTACAATGAGCAGTTCTTC; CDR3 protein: CASSGSGGYNEQFF
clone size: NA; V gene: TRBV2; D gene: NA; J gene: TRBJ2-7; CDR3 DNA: TGTGCCAGCTCCGTGGTGAGGAGCTCCTACGAGCAGTACTTC; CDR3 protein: CASSVVRSSYEQYF
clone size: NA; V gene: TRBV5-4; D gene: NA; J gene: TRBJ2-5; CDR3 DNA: TGTGCCAGCAGCTTGTCCGCCGAAGGGGTCCAAGAGACCCAGTACTTC; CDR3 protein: CASSLSAEGVQETQYF
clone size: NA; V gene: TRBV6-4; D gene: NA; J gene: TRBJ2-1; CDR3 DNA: TGTGCCAGCAGTGAAGAAGCGGCCTACAATGAGCAGTTCTTC; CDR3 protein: CASSEEAAYNEQFF
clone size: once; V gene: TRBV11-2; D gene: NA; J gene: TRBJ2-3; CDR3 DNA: TGTGCCAGCAGCCTCATAGTCACAGATACGCAGTATTTT; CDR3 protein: CASSLIVTDTQYF
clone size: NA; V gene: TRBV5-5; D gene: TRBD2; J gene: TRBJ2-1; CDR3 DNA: TGTGCCAGCAGCCAACTAGCGGACAGCTCCTACAATGAGCAGTTCTTC; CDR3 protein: CASSQLADSSYNEQFF
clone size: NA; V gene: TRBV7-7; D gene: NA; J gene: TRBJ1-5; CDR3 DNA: TGTGCTAGCAGCTTAGAAGCCAGGCTCAATCAGCCCCAGCATTTT; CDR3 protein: CASSLEARLNQPQHF
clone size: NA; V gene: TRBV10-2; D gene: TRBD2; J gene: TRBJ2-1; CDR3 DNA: TGCGCCAGCAGGCAGGCGGCGGGGGGGTCGAATGAGCAGTTCTTC; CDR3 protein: CASRQAAGGSNEQFF
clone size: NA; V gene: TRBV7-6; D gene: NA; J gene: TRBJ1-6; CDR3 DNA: TGTGCCAGCAGCCCCCGCGCGAATTCACCCCTCCACTTT; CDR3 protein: CASSPRANSPLHF
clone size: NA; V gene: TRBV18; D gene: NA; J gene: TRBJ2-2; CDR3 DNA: TGTGCCAGCTCACCTCGAGGCCAGGGCTACACCGGGGAGCTGTTTTTT; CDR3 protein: CASSPRGQGYTGELFF
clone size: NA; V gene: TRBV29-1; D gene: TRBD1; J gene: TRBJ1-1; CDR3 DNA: TGCAGCGTCCACAGGGGGCAAACTGAAGCTTTCTTT; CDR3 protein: CSVHRGQTEAFF
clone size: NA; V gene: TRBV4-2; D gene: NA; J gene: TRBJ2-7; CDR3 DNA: TGTGCCAGCAGCCAAGAGTTCGCCTACGAGCAGTACTTC; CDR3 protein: CASSQEFAYEQYF
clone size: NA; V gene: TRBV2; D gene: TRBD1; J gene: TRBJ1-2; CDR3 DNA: TGTGCCAGCACCCGGGACAGCATTAACTATGGCTACACCTTC; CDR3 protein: CASTRDSINYGYTF
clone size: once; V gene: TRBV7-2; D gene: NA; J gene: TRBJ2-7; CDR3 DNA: TGTGCCAGCAGCTTAGTCCAAGGGGGCTACGAGCAGTACTTC; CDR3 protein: CASSLVQGGYEQYF
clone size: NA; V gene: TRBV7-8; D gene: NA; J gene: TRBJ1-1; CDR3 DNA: TGTGCCAGCAGCCCGACGGGGGCTGAAGCTTTCTTT; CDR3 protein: CASSPTGAEAFF
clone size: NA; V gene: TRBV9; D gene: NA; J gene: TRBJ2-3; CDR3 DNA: TGTGCCAGCAGCCCACGAAGGGGAAACACAGATACGCAGTATTTT; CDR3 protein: CASSPRRGNTDTQYF
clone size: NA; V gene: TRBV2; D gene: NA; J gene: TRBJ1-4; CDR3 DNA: TGTGCCAGCATCCGAACCGGGGCAACTAATGAAAAACTGTTTTTT; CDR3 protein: CASIRTGATNEKLFF
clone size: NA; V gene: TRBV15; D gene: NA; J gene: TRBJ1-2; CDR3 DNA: TGTGCCACCAGCAGAGATTCAGGACACAACTATGGCTACACCTTC; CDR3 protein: CATSRDSGHNYGYTF
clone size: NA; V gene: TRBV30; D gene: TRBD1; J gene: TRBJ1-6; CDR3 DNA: TGTGCCTGGAGTGTCCCCGGGACAGGGGGAAATTCACCCCTCCACTTT; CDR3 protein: CAWSVPGTGGNSPLHF
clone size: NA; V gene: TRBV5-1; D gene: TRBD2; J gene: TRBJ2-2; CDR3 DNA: TGCGCCAGCAGATCCCGGACTAGCGGAAACACCGGGGAGCTGTTTTTT; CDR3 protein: CASRSRTSGNTGELFF
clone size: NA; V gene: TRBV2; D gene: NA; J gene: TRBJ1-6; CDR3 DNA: TGTGCCAGCAGTGAGGCGACAAGGTTTAATTCACCCCTCCACTTT; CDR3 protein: CASSEATRFNSPLHF
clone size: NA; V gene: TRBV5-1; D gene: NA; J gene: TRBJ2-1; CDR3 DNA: TGCGCCAGGATAGAAGACAGGAGGACTAATGAGCAGTTCTTC; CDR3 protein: CARIEDRRTNEQFF
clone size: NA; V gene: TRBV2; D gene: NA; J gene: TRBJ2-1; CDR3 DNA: TGTGCCAGCATTCCGGGGCAGTTCTTC; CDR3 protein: CASIPGQFF
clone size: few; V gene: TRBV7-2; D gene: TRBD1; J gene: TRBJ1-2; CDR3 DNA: TGTGCCAGCAGCTTCGGGACAGAGTATGGCTACACCTTC; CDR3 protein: CASSFGTEYGYTF
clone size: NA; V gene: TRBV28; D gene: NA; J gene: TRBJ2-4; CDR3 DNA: TGTGCCAGCAGGACCCCGACAGTAGCCAAAAACATTCAGTACTTC; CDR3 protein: CASRTPTVAKNIQYF
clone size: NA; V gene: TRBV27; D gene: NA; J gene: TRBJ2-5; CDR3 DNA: TGTGCCAGCAGTTTAGAGGGCCCACAGTACCAAGAGACCCAGTACTTC; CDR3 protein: CASSLEGPQYQETQYF
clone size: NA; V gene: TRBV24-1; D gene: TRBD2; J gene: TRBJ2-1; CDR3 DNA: TGTGCCACCAGTGATGAGCGGGAATACAATGAGCAGTTCTTC; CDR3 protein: CATSDEREYNEQFF
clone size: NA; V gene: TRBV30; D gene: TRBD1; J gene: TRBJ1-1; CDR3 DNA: TGTGCCGGGGGACAGGGGGCCGGTGGAGCTTTCTTT; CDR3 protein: CAGGQGAGGAFF
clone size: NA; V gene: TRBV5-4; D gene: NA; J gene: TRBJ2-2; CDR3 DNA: TGTACTGAAATCGGTCCCTCGGGGGAGCTGTTTTTT; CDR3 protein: CTEIGPSGELFF
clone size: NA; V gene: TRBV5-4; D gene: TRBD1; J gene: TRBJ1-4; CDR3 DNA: TGTGCCAGCAGTCGACAGGGGTCTAATGAAAAACTGTTTTTT; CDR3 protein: CASSRQGSNEKLFF
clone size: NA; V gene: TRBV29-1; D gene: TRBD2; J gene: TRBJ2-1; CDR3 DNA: TGCAGCGCCTTGGGACTAGCGGGAAAAACTAGCTCCTACAATGAGCAGTTCTTC; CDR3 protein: CSALGLAGKTSSYNEQFF
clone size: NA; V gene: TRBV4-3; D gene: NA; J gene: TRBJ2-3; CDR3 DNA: TGCGCCAGCAGCCAAGATCCAGACAGGAACACAGATACGCAGTATTTT; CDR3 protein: CASSQDPDRNTDTQYF
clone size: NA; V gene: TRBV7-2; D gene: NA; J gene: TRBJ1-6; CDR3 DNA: TGTGCCAGCAGCTTTCAGGCGTCCAATTCACCCCTCCACTTT; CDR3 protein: CASSFQASNSPLHF
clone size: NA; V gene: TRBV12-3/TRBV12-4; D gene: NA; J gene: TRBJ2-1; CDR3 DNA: TGTGCCAGCAGTTTATCCCTCAATGAGCAGTTCTTC; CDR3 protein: CASSLSLNEQFF
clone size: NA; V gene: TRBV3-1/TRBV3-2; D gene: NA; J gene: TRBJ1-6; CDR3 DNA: TGTGCCAGCAGCCAAAGGACAGACTATAATTCACCCCTCCACTTT; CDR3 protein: CASSQRTDYNSPLHF
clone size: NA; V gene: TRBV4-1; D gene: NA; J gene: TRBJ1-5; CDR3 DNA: TGCGCCAGCAGCCAAGAAGGGGCTAGCAATCAGCCCCAGCATTTT; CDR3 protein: CASSQEGASNQPQHF
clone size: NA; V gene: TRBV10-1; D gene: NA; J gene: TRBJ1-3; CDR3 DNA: TGCGCCAGGACGACTGTTTCTGGAAACACCATATATTTT; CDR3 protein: CARTTVSGNTIYF
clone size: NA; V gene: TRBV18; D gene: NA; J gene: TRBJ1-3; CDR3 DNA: TGTGCCAGCTCACCAAGTGACTTCTCTGGAAACACCATATATTTT; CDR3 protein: CASSPSDFSGNTIYF
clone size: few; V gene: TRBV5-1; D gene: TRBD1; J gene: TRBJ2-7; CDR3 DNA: TGCGCCAGCAGCACGGGACAGGGGGTGGCCTACGAGCAGTACTTC; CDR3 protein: CASSTGQGVAYEQYF
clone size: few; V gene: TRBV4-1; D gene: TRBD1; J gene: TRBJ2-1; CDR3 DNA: TGCGCCAGCAGCCGACTGAGACAGGGGAACAATGAGCAGTTCTTC; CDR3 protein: CASSRLRQGNNEQFF
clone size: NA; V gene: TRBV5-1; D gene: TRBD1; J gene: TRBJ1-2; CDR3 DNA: TGCGCCAGCAGCTTGGGACAGGGGGCTGACTATGGCTACACCTTC; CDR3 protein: CASSLGQGADYGYTF
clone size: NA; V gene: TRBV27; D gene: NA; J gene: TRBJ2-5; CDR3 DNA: TGTGCCAGCAGGTCGACTAGACCGGAGACCCAGTACTTC; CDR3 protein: CASRSTRPETQYF
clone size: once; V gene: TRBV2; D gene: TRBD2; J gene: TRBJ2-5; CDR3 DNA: TGTGCCACAGGTCTAGCGGGAGGTCGAGAGACCCAGTACTTC; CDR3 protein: CATGLAGGRETQYF
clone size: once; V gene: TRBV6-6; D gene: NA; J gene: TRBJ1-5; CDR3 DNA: TGTGCCAGCAGCTCGTACAGGGATGGTCAGCCCCAGCATTTT; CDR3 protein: CASSSYRDGQPQHF
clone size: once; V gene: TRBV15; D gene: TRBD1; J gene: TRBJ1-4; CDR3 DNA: TGTGCCACCAGCAGGGACAGGCCAGCAACTAATGAAAAACTGTTTTTT; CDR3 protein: CATSRDRPATNEKLFF
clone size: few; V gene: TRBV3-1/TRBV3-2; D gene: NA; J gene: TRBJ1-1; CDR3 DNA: TGTGCCAGCAGACCAATGAGGGCTGAAGCTTTCTTT; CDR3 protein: CASRPMRAEAFF
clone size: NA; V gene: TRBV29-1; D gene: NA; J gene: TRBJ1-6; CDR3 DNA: TGCAGCTACCAGACCGGGTCCAATTCACCCCTCCACTTT; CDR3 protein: CSYQTGSNSPLHF